Listed here are 28 T cell receptor beta chains from one sample, sequenced in a study of T-cell memory formation after mild COVID-19. TCRdb processed the 5' RACE reads anew with MiXCR; each CDR3 protein has one entry. The table lists hundreds of thousands of distinct CDR3 sequences, 20% of them singletons, with approximately 13% in the top ten. The sample taken for sequencing was PBMCs or a T cell subset sorted from them (not recorded which). These receptor sequences come from an adult woman who had mild COVID-19 (a few samples of this study predate the infection). Cell type and time point are not known.

This clonotype appeared a few times. V gene TRBV18 combines with J gene TRBJ1-2; the D is unclear. CDR1 KGHSH and CDR2 LQKENI come from the germline V gene. CDR3 length: 13 residues. The V end lost 3 bases, the J end lost 3 bases, and 8 bases lay between the germline ends. The CDR3 sequence is CASSPVRDYGYTF. CDR3 nucleotide sequence: TGTGCCAGCTCACCCGTTCGGGACTATGGCTACACCTTC.

This clonotype was seen more than once but under ten times. V usage is TRBV4-3 and J usage is TRBJ2-1, with 9 bases identical to TRBD2. Germline-derived CDR1 and CDR2 are LGHNA and YSLEER. The V gene end was trimmed by 8 bases and the J gene end by 6 bases; junction bases not matched to a gene: 23. The length of the CDR3 is 19 residues. The CDR3 coding sequence is TGCGCCAGCGGAGACGTGGCTAGCGGGACTTTAAAGCGTGGCAATGAGCAGTTCTTC. Translation: CASGDVASGTLKRGNEQFF.

The chain employs TRBV20-1 and TRBJ2-2; 12 nucleotides line up with TRBD2. V was clipped by 5 bases and J by 4 bases; unmatched bases: 2. The CDR3 consists of 14 residues. Looked up from germline, CDR1 is DFQATT and CDR2 is SNEGSKA (reference sequence). DNA for the CDR3: TGCAGTGCTTCGACTAGCGGGAGCACCGGGGAGCTGTTTTTT. Its translation is CSASTSGSTGELFF.

This clonotype was counted at least ten times. The CDR3 DNA sequence: TGCAGTGCTAGAGTAGATACGCAGTATTTT. This gives the protein CSARVDTQYF. This rearrangement joins TRBV20-1 to TRBJ2-3; D is ambiguous. The CDR3 loop spans 10 amino acids. Trimming left V 1 base short and J 5 bases short, with 1 base between. CDR1 and CDR2 (germline): DFQATT, SNEGSKA (reference sequence).

This chain uses TRBV20-1 with TRBJ2-7; 8 positions match TRBD1. The ends lost 5 bases at V and 2 bases at J; junction bases unmatched: 8. The germline CDR1 and CDR2 sequences are DFQATT and SNEGSKA (reference sequence). The CDR3 consists of 14 residues. The CDR3 reads CSAYRGTPPYEQYF. The CDR3 DNA reads TGCAGTGCTTACAGGGGGACCCCTCCCTACGAGCAGTACTTC.

This chain uses TRBV5-1 with TRBJ2-1; 9 positions match TRBD2. The ends lost 4 bases at V and 6 bases at J; junction bases unmatched: 5. Looked up from germline, CDR1 is SGHRS and CDR2 is YFSETQ. The CDR3 contains 14 residues. CDR3 nucleotides: TGCGCCAGCAGCATATCGACTAGCGGCAATGAGCAGTTCTTC. Its protein product is CASSISTSGNEQFF.

This clonotype was observed at least ten times. This chain joins TRBV12-3 or TRBV12-4 and TRBJ1-6; D unresolved. There are 13 residues in the CDR3. The germline V and J ends were trimmed by 1 base and 11 bases, with 9 bases remaining between them. For the CDR3, the DNA is TGTGCCAGCAGTTTAGGGAGGTTGCCACCCCTCCACTTT. Protein product: CASSLGRLPPLHF.

The DNA for the CDR3 is TGCAGCGTTGTTGGGGGGATTGCCACTGAAGCTTTCTTT. Its protein is CSVVGGIATEAFF. V and J are TRBV29-1 and TRBJ1-1, with D perhaps TRBD1 (5 bases). The V end lost 4 bases, the J end lost 4 bases, and 13 bases lay between the germline ends. CDR1 and CDR2 (germline): SQVTM, ANQGSEA. This CDR3 is built from 13 residues.

This clonotype turned up a few times. This chain joins TRBV12-3 or TRBV12-4 and TRBJ1-4; weak D call: TRBD1 (5 bases). CDR3 length equals 13 residues. The V and J ends lost 7 bases and 4 bases respectively, with 10 bases between them. The DNA of the CDR3 is TGTGCCAGCACCTGGGACTTTAATGAAAAACTGTTTTTT. This codes for CASTWDFNEKLFF.

CDR3 in amino acids: CASTQDRGTDTQYF. DNA for the CDR3: TGTGCCAGCACCCAGGACAGGGGGACAGATACGCAGTATTTT. This rearrangement joins TRBV2 to TRBJ2-3, with TRBD1 matching 10 bases. The CDR3 is 14 residues long. The ends lost 7 bases at V and 3 bases at J; junction bases unmatched: 4. CDR1 is SNHLY, CDR2 FYNNEI, per germline. Full variable domain (rest looked up from reference TRBV2 and TRBJ2-3): EPEVTQTPSHQVTQMGQEVILRCVPISNHLYFYWYRQILGQKVEFLVSFYNNEISEKSEIFDDQFSVERPDGSNFTLKIRSTKLEDSAMYFCASTQDRGTDTQYFGPGTRLTVL.

This chain joins TRBV10-3 and TRBJ2-3; 10 nucleotides agree with TRBD2. V dropped 3 bases and J dropped 4; count of bases not matched to a gene: 7. The CDR3 totals 16 residues. The germline V gene encodes CDR1 ENHRY and CDR2 SYGVKD. This chain's CDR3 is CAISDLAGGDSDTQYF. The CDR3 DNA sequence: TGTGCCATCAGTGATTTAGCGGGGGGCGATTCAGATACGCAGTATTTT.

A few counts support this clonotype. The rearrangement links TRBV18 to TRBJ2-7, with TRBD2 matching over 11 bases. Germline CDR1 is KGHSH and CDR2 is LQKENI. Trimming removed 2 bases from V and 0 bases from J; junction bases left unmatched: 6. The CDR3 extends over 17 amino acids. CDR3 loop: CASSPGGLAASSYEQYF. Written as DNA, the CDR3 is TGTGCCAGCTCACCAGGGGGACTAGCGGCAAGCTCCTACGAGCAGTACTTC.

The chain employs TRBV5-8 and TRBJ2-1; 16 bases are a match to TRBD2. Germline loops: CDR1 SGHTS, CDR2 YDEGEE. The CDR3 consists of 15 residues. The trim removed 3 bases at V and 8 bases at J, leaving 2 bases unmatched. The CDR3 sequence is CASSWGLAGGDEQFF. CDR3 sequence (DNA): TGTGCCAGCAGCTGGGGACTAGCGGGAGGGGATGAGCAGTTCTTC. The full variable domain, in which reference TRBV5-8 and TRBJ2-1 provide the parts outside the CDR3, is EAGVTQSPTHLIKTRGQQATLRCSPISGHTSVYWYQQALGLGLQFLLWYDEGEERNRGNFPPRFSGRQFPNYSSELNVNALELEDSALYLCASSWGLAGGDEQFFGPGTRLTVL.

Only a few counts were recorded for this clonotype. The V and J genes are TRBV20-1 and TRBJ1-2; TRBD1 agrees at 7 bases. The CDR3 totals 16 residues. Germline CDR1 is DFQATT and CDR2 is SNEGSKA (reference sequence). The junction had 11 bases not matched to a gene; V was cut back by 3 bases and J by 1 base. The CDR3 loop is CSASSTGQEFNYGYTF. The DNA for the CDR3 is TGCAGTGCTAGTTCCACAGGACAGGAGTTTAACTATGGCTACACCTTC.

The sample holds a few counts of this clonotype. The chain recombines TRBV5-1 with TRBJ2-3, with D possibly TRBD2 on 5 matching bases. CDR1 and CDR2 (germline): SGHRS, YFSETQ. The V end lost 5 bases, the J end lost 6 bases, and 22 bases lay between the germline ends. The CDR3 runs 16 residues. The CDR3, as DNA: TGCGCCAGCAGGCGACTTACTAGGGCAACGGGGGATACGCAGTATTTT. The encoded protein is CASRRLTRATGDTQYF.

In its sample, this clonotype was seen a few times. The gene calls are TRBV30 and TRBJ1-2, with a possible D match to TRBD1 (6 bases). CDR3 length equals 13 residues. The germline gives CDR1 GTSNPN, CDR2 SVGIG (reference sequence). Trimming cost V 2 bases and J 5 bases, with 12 bases left between them. CDR3 nucleotide sequence: TGTGCCTGGAGTACAGGGTTAGGGTATGGCTACACCTTC. This sequence encodes CAWSTGLGYGYTF. Supplemented by reference TRBV30 and TRBJ1-2, the full variable domain reads SQTIHQWPATLVQPVGSPLSLECTVEGTSNPNLYWYRQAAGRGLQLLFYSVGIGQISSEVPQNLSASRPQDRQFILSSKKLLLSDSGFYLCAWSTGLGYGYTFGSGTRLTVV.

This clonotype was counted only a few times. The chain employs TRBV7-3 and TRBJ2-4, with 7 bases lining up with TRBD1. Germline trimming cut 0 bases from V and 3 bases from J; bases unmatched to any gene: 8. From germline, CDR1 is SGHTA and CDR2 FQGTGA. This CDR3 comprises 17 residues. CDR3 nucleotide sequence: TGTGCCAGCAGCTTAACAGGAGAGCAGGGGGTCAAAAACATTCAGTACTTC. This translates into CASSLTGEQGVKNIQYF.

This clonotype was counted only a few times. In DNA, the CDR3 is TGTGCCAGCACCCCCGGGCTACTCGAGCAGTACTTC. Protein: CASTPGLLEQYF. The chain links TRBV7-2 to TRBJ2-7; D gene uncertain. CDR1 SGHTA and CDR2 FQGNSA come from the germline V gene. CDR3 length equals 12 residues. The ends were cut back, 7 bases at V and 6 bases at J, with 13 bases in the middle.

V usage is TRBV12-3 or TRBV12-4 and J usage is TRBJ2-7, with TRBD1 as a possible D gene (6 bases). V was shortened by 4 bases and J by 4 bases, with 20 bases between the two germline ends. The CDR3 sequence is 16 residues long. In nucleotides, the CDR3 is TGTGCCAGCAGTTCGCCTCCAGGGGACCCCCTTTACGAGCAGTACTTC. Its translation: CASSSPPGDPLYEQYF.

The chain's CDR3 is CASSQVVAGVNTGELFF. In DNA, the CDR3 is TGCGCCAGCAGCCAAGTGGTGGCCGGTGTGAACACCGGGGAGCTGTTTTTT. V and J are TRBV4-1 and TRBJ2-2; D remains unclear. The CDR3 length is 17 residues. The germline gives CDR1 MGHRA, CDR2 YSYEKL. The V end lost 1 base, the J end lost 1 base, and 13 bases lay between the germline ends.

The gene calls are TRBV6-5 and TRBJ2-1; unclear D gene. Per the germline V gene, CDR1 is MNHEY and CDR2 is SVGAGI. Deletions cut 5 bases from V and 6 bases from J, with 8 bases between. This CDR3 has 12 amino acids. The CDR3, as DNA: TGTGCCAGCAGTCCCCGGTCCAATGAGCAGTTCTTC. It specifies CASSPRSNEQFF.

This clonotype was found many times. The chain employs TRBV6-1 and TRBJ2-3, with TRBD2 identical over 13 bases. The CDR3 length is 16 residues. V gave up 6 bases and J gave up 1 base; unmatched junction bases: 4. From germline, CDR1 is MNHNS and CDR2 SASEGT. The CDR3 region is CASSLGLAGRTDTQYF. The CDR3 nucleotides are TGTGCCAGCAGCTTGGGACTAGCGGGGCGCACAGATACGCAGTATTTT.

The chain links TRBV7-8 to TRBJ1-1; no definite D call. The CDR3 totals 14 residues. Trimming took 8 bases from V and 5 from J, leaving 18 bases between them. CDR1 and CDR2 (germline): SGHVS, FQNEAQ. This CDR3 is CASGTNQLRTEAFF. The CDR3 DNA reads as TGTGCCAGCGGAACCAACCAGCTCCGGACTGAAGCTTTCTTT.

A few counts support this clonotype. The chain links TRBV20-1 to TRBJ1-2; 7 bases are a match to TRBD1. The CDR3 has 13 residues. Per the germline V gene, CDR1 is DFQATT and CDR2 is SNEGSKA (reference sequence). The CDR3 loop reads CSAEGGIGYGYTF. CDR3 DNA sequence: TGCAGCGCGGAAGGGGGCATCGGCTATGGCTACACCTTC.

V is TRBV6-2 or TRBV6-3 and J is TRBJ2-4; 12 bases match TRBD2. This CDR3 is 18 amino acids long. With 5 bases clipped from V and 4 bases from J, the junction kept 12 bases outside the gene matches. Germline CDR1 reads MNHEY; CDR2 reads SVGEGT. In nucleotides, the CDR3 is TGTGCCAGCAGTCCCGCCTCGTCTAGCGGGAGGGCTAAAAACATTCAGTACTTC. The encoded protein is CASSPASSSGRAKNIQYF.

The rearrangement links TRBV3-1 to TRBJ2-7; D is ambiguous. CDR1 and CDR2 (germline): LGHDT, YNNKEL (reference sequence). V shed 3 bases and J shed 6 bases, with 9 bases lying between them. There are 12 residues in the CDR3. The chain's CDR3 is CASSHLFGEQYF. The CDR3 DNA is TGTGCCAGCAGCCATTTATTTGGCGAGCAGTACTTC.

The chain couples TRBV7-2 to TRBJ2-4, with 8 bases that match TRBD1. V shed 3 bases, J shed 3 bases, and the junction held 1 base outside the gene matches. In germline, CDR1 is SGHTA, CDR2 FQGNSA. The CDR3 totals 14 residues. CDR3 region: CASSFTGGKNIQYF. The CDR3 nucleotides read TGTGCCAGCAGCTTTACAGGGGGCAAAAACATTCAGTACTTC.

The chain carries TRBV19 and TRBJ2-7; 7 positions match TRBD2. The CDR3 has 13 residues. Germline V gives CDR1 LNHDA, CDR2 SQIVND (reference sequence). With 3 bases clipped from V and 6 bases from J, the junction kept 5 bases outside the gene matches. The CDR3: CASSMGGTLEQYF. In DNA form, the CDR3 reads TGTGCCAGTAGTATGGGGGGGACCCTCGAGCAGTACTTC.